The 14 T cell receptor beta chains given below trace back to one sample, sequenced in a study of T-cell memory formation after mild COVID-19 (dated by TCRdb to about 2021). Library preparation employed 5' RACE. This sample was sequenced with an Illumina NovaSeq 6000. TCRdb applied fastp at Q25 and MiXCR to the public reads, then kept only in-frame beta chains. All rows with the same CDR3 protein become a single entry with the most common DNA and genes. Here the sample has 350,000 to 500,000 distinct CDR3 sequences; roughly 18% occur a single time. Roughly a fifth of the sample rests with the top ten. The sequencing input was PBMCs or a T cell subset sorted from them (not recorded which). The receptors here all came from a man younger than 35 who had mild COVID-19 (a few samples of this study predate the infection). The sample titles of this study are shuffled in the database, so cell type and time point are left out; the donor was told from shared clones.

The rearrangement joins TRBV4-2 to TRBJ2-1, with 9 bases lining up with TRBD2. Germline V gene data show CDR1 as LGHNA and CDR2 as YNFKEQ. CDR3 length: 17 amino acids. V lost 0 bases and J lost 2; bases outside the gene matches: 5. CDR3 nucleotide sequence: TGTGCCAGCAGCCAAGAACAAGCGGGGGGTACCTACAATGAGCAGTTCTTC. It translates to CASSQEQAGGTYNEQFF.

The rearrangement uses TRBV20-1 and TRBJ2-7, with a tentative D call TRBD2 (5 bases). V was cut by 1 base and J by 0 bases, with 10 bases left in between. This CDR3 is built from 14 residues. CDR1 and CDR2 (germline): DFQATT, SNEGSKA (reference sequence). The CDR3 coding sequence is TGCAGTGCTAGAGGTACGGGGAGCTCCTACGAGCAGTACGTC. This sequence encodes CSARGTGSSYEQYV.

The chain combines TRBV7-2 with TRBJ1-1; D is unclear. The CDR3 length is 13 residues. Germline CDR1 SGHTA, CDR2 FQGNSA. V lost 1 base and J lost 7, with 10 bases in between. CDR3 nucleotides: TGTGCCAGCAGCTTAGTTAGGCAGGATGAAGCTTTCTTT. Translated, it gives CASSLVRQDEAFF.

J is TRBJ2-1 and V is TRBV6-5; D is unclear. The V gene lost 6 bases and the J gene lost 0 bases, with 12 bases spanning the gap. The CDR3 length is 15 residues. Germline-derived CDR1 and CDR2 are MNHEY and SVGAGI. The CDR3 nucleotides read TGTGCCAGCAGGTCCGTTGGCGGCTCCTACAATGAGCAGTTCTTC. This sequence encodes CASRSVGGSYNEQFF.

This clonotype was counted a few times. CDR3 nucleotides: TGTGCCAGCAGTTACGGAAATCCAGGGGGCTCTGGAAACACCATATATTTT. Translating gives CASSYGNPGGSGNTIYF. The chain uses TRBV6-5 and TRBJ1-3, with 7 bases that match TRBD1. Unmatched junction bases numbered 7, after V lost 2 bases and J lost 0 bases. CDR1 and CDR2 (germline): MNHEY, SVGAGI. The CDR3 covers 17 residues.

In its sample, this clonotype was seen a few times. The V and J genes are TRBV12-3 or TRBV12-4 and TRBJ2-2; D perhaps matches TRBD2 (5 bases). V gave up 4 bases and J gave up 0 bases, with 12 bases separating them. The CDR3 runs 16 residues. The CDR3 sequence: CASSSPWRANTGELFF. The DNA for the CDR3 is TGTGCCAGCAGTTCACCCTGGCGGGCGAACACCGGGGAGCTGTTTTTT.

This chain joins TRBV5-1 and TRBJ2-7; TRBD1 aligns across 11 bases. The CDR3 runs to 15 residues. CDR1 and CDR2 (germline): SGHRS, YFSETQ. J lost 1 base, V lost 4 bases, and 4 bases had no gene match. The CDR3 DNA sequence: TGCGCCAGCAGCCCCGGGACAGGGGGTTCCTACGAGCAGTACGTC. Amino acids: CASSPGTGGSYEQYV.

This clonotype was detected only a few times. The chain is built from TRBV28 and TRBJ1-6; D gene uncertain. The germline gives CDR1 MDHEN, CDR2 SYDVKM. This CDR3 is 15 amino acids long. V shed 4 bases and J shed 4 bases, with 11 bases lying between them. The CDR3 DNA is TGTGCCAGCAGTTCCACTCAGGTGTATAATTCACCCCTCCACTTT. Translating it yields CASSSTQVYNSPLHF.

The sample holds a few counts of this clonotype. This chain uses TRBV7-9 with TRBJ2-3, with TRBD1 as a possible D gene (5 bases). The germline V gene has CDR1 SEHNR and CDR2 FQNEAQ (reference sequence). This CDR3 is 14 amino acids long. The CDR3 here is CAVPLAGMLDTQYF. For the CDR3, the DNA is TGTGCAGTCCCCCTGGCAGGGATGTTAGATACGCAGTATTTT.

The chain carries TRBV7-8 and TRBJ2-4, with D perhaps given as TRBD1 or TRBD2 (6 bases each). Germline CDR1 and CDR2: SGHVS and FQNEAQ. V lost 0 bases and J 1 base, leaving 19 bases between the germline ends. The CDR3 has 19 residues. DNA for the CDR3: TGTGCCAGCAGCTTAGCAGTGGGGGGCCCTCTGCCCGCCAAAAACATTCAGTACTTC. The encoded protein is CASSLAVGGPLPAKNIQYF.

A few counts support this clonotype. V gene TRBV29-1 combines with J gene TRBJ1-5, with TRBD1 as a possible D gene (5 bases). The CDR3 is made up of 13 amino acids. The germline CDR1 and CDR2 sequences are SQVTM and ANQGSEA. V dropped 1 base and J dropped 7 bases, with 11 bases sitting between them. The CDR3 DNA is TGCAGCGTTGAAGCGGGGGTCGGGCAGCCCCAGCATTTT. Residues: CSVEAGVGQPQHF.

There are a few counts of this clonotype. V is TRBV11-1 and J is TRBJ2-4; D is uncertain. Germline CDR1 reads SGHAT; CDR2 reads FQDESV (reference sequence). The V end lost 6 bases, the J end lost 5 bases, and 14 bases lay between the germline ends. The CDR3 length is 14 residues. CDR3 amino acids: CASSSWWLQNIQYF. Here the CDR3 DNA reads TGTGCCAGCAGTTCATGGTGGCTACAAAACATTCAGTACTTC.

The rearrangement joins TRBV6-1 to TRBJ2-2, with D maybe TRBD2 (6 bases). CDR3 length equals 17 residues. Trimming shortened V by 0 bases and J by 3 bases, and 14 bases separated the two germline ends. Germline V lookup: CDR1 MNHNS, CDR2 SASEGT. CDR3 DNA sequence: TGTGCCAGCAGTGAAGCAGGGTTCTGGGGGGACACCGGGGAGCTGTTTTTT. It specifies CASSEAGFWGDTGELFF.

This clonotype has a handful of counts. The chain has TRBV3-1 and TRBJ1-1, with D unclear. In germline, CDR1 is LGHDT, CDR2 YNNKEL (reference sequence). This CDR3 comprises 15 residues. V was trimmed by 11 bases and J by 2 bases, leaving 21 bases between them. The CDR3 DNA is TGTGCCTCGAGGGCCCTAATTACGCCTAACACTGAAGCTTTCTTT. Protein: CASRALITPNTEAFF. Full variable domain (remainder filled in from reference TRBV3-1 and TRBJ1-1): DTAVSQTPKYLVTQMGNDKSIKCEQNLGHDTMYWYKQDSKKFLKIMFSYNNKELIINETVPNRFSPKSPDKAHLNLHINSLELGDSAVYFCASRALITPNTEAFFGQGTRLTVV.